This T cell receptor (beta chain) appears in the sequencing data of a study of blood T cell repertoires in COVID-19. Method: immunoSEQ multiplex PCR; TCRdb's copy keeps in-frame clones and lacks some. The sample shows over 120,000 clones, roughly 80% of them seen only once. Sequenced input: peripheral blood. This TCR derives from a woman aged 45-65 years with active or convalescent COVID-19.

CDR3 sequence (DNA): TGTGCCAGCAGCTCCGGGGGACAGGGATCCCCCGGGGAGCTGTTTTTT. It specifies CASSSGGQGSPGELFF. J is TRBJ2-2 and V is TRBV11-3; TRBD1 agrees at 9 bases. The CDR3 is made up of 16 amino acids. With V trimmed by 4 bases and J by 6 bases, 9 bases remained unmatched. Looked up from germline, CDR1 is SGHNT and CDR2 is YENEEA.